This TCR beta chain stems from a study of regulatory T cells. Study observations and caveats: Hydrophobic residues at CDR3 positions 6 and 7 were enriched in conventional CD4+ T cells of CD3G-deficient patients.

The germline V gene encodes CDR1 SGHRS and CDR2 YFSETQ. Trimming cost V 1 base and J 2 bases, with 7 bases left between them. This CDR3 comprises 15 residues. Worth noting for this clone: Its target is not known.

The primer mix had 52 TRBV and 13 TRBJ primers. Measured with immunoSEQ multiplex PCR; TCRdb has only the in-frame clones, and not every one. The sample holds roughly 32,000 clones, about 88% seen once. The material sequenced was conventional CD4+ T cells sorted from blood. This sequence originates from a person under 35 with CD3G deficiency. The V gene is TRBV5-1, the J gene TRBJ2-6; D is possibly TRBD1 or TRBD2 (5 bases each). The CDR3 loop is CASSLMGAGANVLTF. The CDR3 nucleotides are TGCGCCAGCAGCTTGATGGGGGCTGGGGCCAACGTCCTGACTTTC.